This T cell receptor (beta chain) was recorded in a study of blood T cell repertoires in COVID-19. About the study: T cells, B-cell-depleted T cells, or PBMCs provided the cDNA or gDNA that served as material.

How the authors handled the data: Reference gene primer amplification yielded estimated nucleated cell counts. Sequencing used immunoSEQ multiplex PCR; TCRdb keeps in-frame clones, though not all of them. That table is the source of V, J and clone size, and D and trimming were worked out from the DNA. Here the sample spans about 200,000 clones, more than 75% being singletons. From germline, CDR1 is SGHRS and CDR2 YFSETQ. Unmatched junction bases numbered 3, after V lost 4 bases and J lost 1 base. This CDR3 region has 14 residues. Participant age was roughly 18 to 90 years, and participants resided in about two dozen US areas. Donors were grouped by their self-reported clinical history.

The V call is TRBV5-1, the J call TRBJ2-5, with 8 bases that match TRBD2. This receptor was identified in a woman aged 45-59 years with acute COVID-19. The specimen sequenced was PBMCs or T cells enriched from blood (not recorded which). Written as DNA, the CDR3 is TGCGCCAGCAGCCTTACTAGCGGCCAAGAGACCCAGTACTTC. Translated, it gives CASSLTSGQETQYF.